The 26 T cell receptor beta chains below all came from one sample that was sequenced in a study of beta chain features in type 1 diabetes. Sequenced material consisted of expressed TCRB transcripts (all of the isolated RNA was reverse transcribed). Libraries were prepared by immunoSEQ multiplex PCR; TCRdb keeps only in-frame clonotypes and omits some of them. The profile shows 300,000 to 450,000 clones, roughly 12% of them singletons. The sample consisted of naive CD4+ T cells from blood. Source of these receptors: a young man in good health.

This clone has more than one count but fewer than ten. Within the sample, other DNA sequences also encode this same CDR3. The rearrangement uses TRBV7-2 and TRBJ2-2; no firm D call. Germline CDR1 and CDR2: SGHTA and FQGNSA. CDR3 length: 12 amino acids. V dropped 5 bases and J dropped 2 bases, with 3 bases sitting between them. This chain's CDR3 is CASSLNTGELFF. The CDR3 region has the DNA TGTGCCAGCAGCCTTAACACCGGGGAGCTGTTTTTT.

This clone was recorded a few times. The V call is TRBV9, the J call TRBJ1-2, with D possibly TRBD1 on 5 matching bases. Germline V gene lookup returns CDR1 SGDLS and CDR2 YYNGEE. CDR3 length equals 13 residues. Trimming removed 0 bases at V and 8 bases at J, with 11 bases between. This chain's CDR3 is CASSVAQGGGYTF. The CDR3 DNA sequence: TGTGCCAGCAGCGTAGCCCAGGGTGGGGGCTACACCTTC.

The chain recombines TRBV30 with TRBJ2-1; 7 positions match TRBD2. V gave up 4 bases and J gave up 2 bases; unmatched junction bases: 5. The germline V gene has CDR1 GTSNPN and CDR2 SVGIG (reference sequence). The CDR3 runs to 14 residues. DNA for the CDR3: TGTGCCTGGAAGGGAGGGCTAGCCTACAATGAGCAGTTCTTC. This sequence encodes CAWKGGLAYNEQFF.

In this sample, this clone turned up a few times. The gene calls are TRBV29-1 and TRBJ2-7, with 9 bases that match TRBD2. V was clipped by 4 bases and J by 5 bases; unmatched bases: 6. CDR3 length: 13 amino acids. CDR1 and CDR2 from the germline V gene are SQVTM and ANQGSEA. As DNA, the CDR3 is TGCAGCGTTGTTGCGGGAGGGTCCGACGAGCAGTACTTC. Encoded protein: CSVVAGGSDEQYF.

This clone was observed a few times. The rearrangement uses TRBV29-1 and TRBJ2-2; 9 bases are shared with TRBD1. The CDR3 is 15 residues long. The junction had 9 bases not matched to a gene; V was cut back by 7 bases and J by 3 bases. Germline V gives CDR1 SQVTM, CDR2 ANQGSEA. The CDR3 region is CSASTGGSYTGELFF. The CDR3 DNA is TGCAGCGCCTCCACAGGGGGCTCGTACACCGGGGAGCTGTTTTTT.

The CDR3 coding sequence is TGTGCCAGCAGCTTAGGGACTAGCAGGGTCAATGAGCAGTTCTTC. It is translated as CASSLGTSRVNEQFF. The chain combines TRBV7-2 with TRBJ2-1; 8 bases agree with TRBD2. The junction had 5 bases not matched to a gene; V was cut back by 1 base and J by 6 bases. The germline gives CDR1 SGHTA, CDR2 FQGNSA. This CDR3 has 15 residues.

The gene calls are TRBV7-9 and TRBJ1-1, with 8 bases identical to TRBD1. Trimming removed 6 bases from V and 1 base from J; junction bases left unmatched: 7. The CDR3 consists of 15 residues. In germline, CDR1 is SEHNR, CDR2 FQNEAQ (reference sequence). DNA of the CDR3: TGTGCCAGCAGAGATCGGACAGGGAGGAACACTGAAGCTTTCTTT. As protein: CASRDRTGRNTEAFF.

This clone was counted a few times. The chain couples TRBV7-2 to TRBJ1-1; D unclear. Germline CDR1 SGHTA, CDR2 FQGNSA. Trimming cost V 3 bases and J 1 base, with 12 bases left between them. The CDR3 totals 15 residues. CDR3 loop: CASSLFPGENTEAFF. The DNA for the CDR3 is TGTGCCAGCAGCTTGTTCCCCGGGGAGAACACTGAAGCTTTCTTT.

The genes are TRBV7-2 and TRBJ1-4; D call uncertain. Trimming left V 1 base short and J 4 bases short, with 16 bases between. CDR1 and CDR2 from the germline V gene are SGHTA and FQGNSA. The CDR3 spans 17 residues. The CDR3 nucleotides are TGTGCCAGCAGCTTAGACGCAGGATACGGATATAATGAAAAACTGTTTTTT. This translates into CASSLDAGYGYNEKLFF.

This clone was picked up a small number of times. The chain is built from TRBV6-1 and TRBJ2-1; D may be TRBD2 (5 bases). The CDR3 is 16 residues long. Germline CDR1 reads MNHNS; CDR2 reads SASEGT. Trimming removed 4 bases at V and 5 bases at J, with 18 bases between. The CDR3 loop reads CASSVASKWIHNEQFF. Here the CDR3 DNA reads TGTGCCAGCAGTGTCGCTAGCAAGTGGATACACAATGAGCAGTTCTTC.

This clone was seen only a few times. The chain is built from TRBV7-9 and TRBJ2-2; the D gene is possibly TRBD1 (6 bases). V was trimmed by 2 bases and J by 7 bases, leaving 11 bases between them. The CDR3 runs 14 residues. Germline V gene sequence: CDR1 SEHNR, CDR2 FQNEAQ (reference sequence). The CDR3 region has the DNA TGTGCCAGCAGCTTACACAGGGCGGACGGGGAGCTGTTTTTT. It encodes CASSLHRADGELFF.

This clone was observed a few times. V and J are TRBV6-5 and TRBJ1-5; 10 nucleotides agree with TRBD1. Germline V gene data show CDR1 as MNHEY and CDR2 as SVGAGI. CDR3 size: 14 residues. V shed 5 bases and J 9 bases; nucleotides not matched to a gene: 7. CDR3 region: CASSRRDRGSPQHF. Written as DNA, the CDR3 is TGTGCCAGCAGTCGCCGGGACAGGGGTTCGCCCCAGCATTTT.

A few counts support this clone. The rearrangement uses TRBV28 and TRBJ1-1; the D gene is possibly TRBD1 (5 bases). Per germline, CDR1 MDHEN and CDR2 SYDVKM. The CDR3 runs to 14 residues. With 3 bases removed from V and 0 bases from J, the gap between germline ends came to 8 bases. The CDR3 nucleotides are TGTGCCAGCAGTTTTTCAGGGATGAACACTGAAGCTTTCTTT. Protein sequence: CASSFSGMNTEAFF.

A few counts support this clone. V usage is TRBV27 and J usage is TRBJ2-7; D may be TRBD2 (5 bases). V was shortened by 5 bases and J by 6 bases, with 11 bases between the two germline ends. CDR1 is MNHEY and CDR2 is SMNVEV in the germline V gene (reference sequence). The CDR3 runs to 12 residues. The CDR3 DNA follows: TGTGCCAGCAGTAGTCCGGGGATCGAGCAGTACTTC. Its translation: CASSSPGIEQYF.

This clone was recorded a few times. The V call is TRBV10-3, the J call TRBJ2-7; TRBD1 aligns across 11 bases. Germline-derived CDR1 and CDR2 are ENHRY and SYGVKD. The V gene end was trimmed by 6 bases and the J gene end by 5 bases; junction bases not matched to a gene: 3. The CDR3 loop spans 13 amino acids. CDR3 protein: CAISPGQGDEQYF. The CDR3 bases are TGTGCCATCAGCCCGGGACAGGGGGACGAGCAGTACTTC.

The CDR3 sequence: CASILAGSSSYEQYF. For the CDR3, the DNA is TGTGCCAGCATCCTAGCGGGGTCAAGCTCCTACGAGCAGTACTTC. The gene calls are TRBV28 and TRBJ2-7; 9 bases align to TRBD2. V shed 7 bases and J 0 bases; nucleotides not matched to a gene: 7. The germline gives CDR1 MDHEN, CDR2 SYDVKM. CDR3 length: 15 amino acids.

This clone has a handful of counts. CDR3 residues: CAWNRPGQGINEQFF. CDR3 DNA: TGTGCCTGGAACCGACCGGGACAGGGGATCAATGAGCAGTTCTTC. The chain combines TRBV30 with TRBJ2-1, with TRBD1 identical over 10 bases. The CDR3 has 15 residues. V trimming: 4 bases; J trimming: 6 bases; junction bases outside the gene matches: 9. The V gene's germline CDR1 is GTSNPN and CDR2 SVGIG (reference sequence). Using reference TRBV30 and TRBJ2-1 for the parts outside the CDR3, the full variable domain is SQTIHQWPATLVQPVGSPLSLECTVEGTSNPNLYWYRQAAGRGLQLLFYSVGIGQISSEVPQNLSASRPQDRQFILSSKKLLLSDSGFYLCAWNRPGQGINEQFFGPGTRLTVL.

In its sample, this clone was seen once. The chain employs TRBV19 and TRBJ1-5; 8 bases map to TRBD1. Trimming took 5 bases from V and 5 from J; bases not matched to a gene: 8. The germline gives CDR1 LNHDA, CDR2 SQIVND (reference sequence). This CDR3 has 15 amino acids. The CDR3 DNA is TGTGCCAGTAGTCCGAGGACAGGGTATGATCAGCCCCAGCATTTT. Amino acid sequence: CASSPRTGYDQPQHF.

The V gene is TRBV15, the J gene TRBJ2-1, with a tentative D call TRBD2 (5 bases). The V end lost 1 base, the J end lost 0 bases, and 10 bases lay between the germline ends. CDR3 length: 16 residues. Germline V gene sequence: CDR1 LNHNV, CDR2 YYDKDF (reference sequence). CDR3 bases: TGTGCCACCAGCAGAGTAGCGTTAAGCTCCTACAATGAGCAGTTCTTC. Residues: CATSRVALSSYNEQFF.

This clone showed up just a few times. V usage is TRBV4-3 and J usage is TRBJ2-3, with 10 nucleotides matching TRBD2. Trimming at V came to 1 base and at J to 7 bases, leaving 8 bases not matched to a gene. Looked up from germline, CDR1 is LGHNA and CDR2 is YSLEER. CDR3 length: 16 amino acids. For the CDR3, the DNA is TGCGCCAGCAGCCAAGCAGGAGCGGGAGGGCCGAATACGCAGTATTTT. As protein: CASSQAGAGGPNTQYF.

This clone was seen a handful of times. This chain links TRBV7-2 with TRBJ2-7; possibly TRBD1 for D (6 bases). CDR1 and CDR2 from the germline V gene are SGHTA and FQGNSA. CDR3 length: 17 amino acids. Trimming left V 5 bases short and J 3 bases short, with 23 bases between. The CDR3 DNA sequence: TGTGCCAGCAGCCTCCGTGTTTCGGCAGGGGAAGTCTACGAGCAGTACTTC. Translated: CASSLRVSAGEVYEQYF.

The rearrangement uses TRBV6-1 and TRBJ2-3; 8 bases align to TRBD2. The germline V gene has CDR1 MNHNS and CDR2 SASEGT. The ends lost 3 bases at V and 4 bases at J; junction bases unmatched: 3. The CDR3 has 14 residues. CDR3 bases: TGTGCCAGCAGTGAGCGGGGGGCCGCAGATACGCAGTATTTT. This codes for CASSERGAADTQYF.

The V call is TRBV4-2, the J call TRBJ2-1; TRBD2 aligns across 9 bases. Germline V gene lookup returns CDR1 LGHNA and CDR2 YNFKEQ. V shed 0 bases, J shed 3 bases, and the junction held 3 bases outside the gene matches. CDR3 length: 16 residues. The CDR3 spells CASSQEPAGGYNEQFF. The DNA of the CDR3 is TGTGCCAGCAGCCAAGAACCAGCGGGGGGCTACAATGAGCAGTTCTTC.

This clone has more than one count but fewer than ten. This chain links TRBV19 with TRBJ2-7; TRBD1 is a possible D gene (6 bases). The V end lost 6 bases, the J end lost 4 bases, and 19 bases lay between the germline ends. This CDR3 has 15 residues. Germline values: CDR1 LNHDA, CDR2 SQIVND (reference sequence). The CDR3 sequence: CASSSQAGAAYEQYF. CDR3 coding DNA: TGTGCCAGTAGCAGCCAGGCAGGGGCAGCGTACGAGCAGTACTTC.

This clone has just a few counts. V and J are TRBV13 and TRBJ2-7, with D unresolved. Trimming stripped 3 bases from V and 2 bases from J, with 11 bases between. CDR1 is PRHDT and CDR2 is FYEKMQ in the germline V gene (reference sequence). This CDR3 spans 14 amino acids. CDR3 protein: CASSFQILPYEQYF. The CDR3 coding sequence is TGTGCCAGCAGCTTTCAGATCCTCCCCTACGAGCAGTACTTC.

This chain links TRBV25-1 with TRBJ1-2, with a weak D call TRBD1 (6 bases). The CDR3 is 15 amino acids. CDR1 and CDR2 (germline): MGHDK, SYGVNS. Trimming left V 6 bases short and J 8 bases short, with 22 bases between. The CDR3 is CASSFGGGPPGGYTF. The CDR3 coding sequence is TGTGCCAGCAGCTTTGGGGGCGGACCCCCTGGAGGCTACACCTTC.